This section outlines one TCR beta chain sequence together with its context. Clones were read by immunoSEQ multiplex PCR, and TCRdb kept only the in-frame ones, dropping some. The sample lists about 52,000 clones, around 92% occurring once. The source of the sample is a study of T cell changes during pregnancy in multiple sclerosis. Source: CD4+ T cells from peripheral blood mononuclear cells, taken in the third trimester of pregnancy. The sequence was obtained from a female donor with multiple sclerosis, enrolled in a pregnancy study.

DNA for the CDR3: TGTGCCAGCAGCGTTGGACAGGCCAATAATGAAAAACTGTTTTTT. Encoded protein: CASSVGQANNEKLFF. The chain carries TRBV5-8 and TRBJ1-4; TRBD1 matches at 7 bases. Germline-derived CDR1 and CDR2 are SGHTS and YDEGEE. The CDR3 is 15 amino acids. V shed 4 bases, J shed 4 bases, and the junction held 7 bases outside the gene matches.